The 26 T cell receptor beta chains listed next were all sequenced from one sample in a study of metastatic and nonmetastatic thyroid tumors. Every patient underwent thyroid surgery untreated. TCRdb re-analyzed the PCR reads through MiXCR. The sample lists 20,000 to 25,000 clones; 24% were seen once. The sequencing input was tumor tissue. The receptors were gathered from a female donor with papillary thyroid cancer or a benign thyroid nodule (not recorded which). Some clones in this sample may be carry-over from other donors' samples.

The chain combines TRBV11-3 with TRBJ2-7; 8 bases are a match to TRBD2. Germline lookup yields CDR1 SGHNT and CDR2 YENEEA. With V trimmed by 5 bases and J by 3 bases, 6 bases remained unmatched. The CDR3 length is 14 residues. The CDR3 DNA sequence: TGTGCCAGCAGCCACCGGGGGGGCGACTACGAGCAGTACTTC. Amino acids: CASSHRGGDYEQYF.

The sample holds many counts of this clone. The rearrangement uses TRBV7-2 and TRBJ2-3; D unresolved. This CDR3 spans 13 amino acids. The V end was cut by 4 bases, the J end by 4 bases, with 9 bases between. The germline CDR1 and CDR2 sequences are SGHTA and FQGNSA. The CDR3: CASSSRLSDTQYF. The CDR3, as DNA: TGTGCCAGCAGCTCGAGGTTGTCAGATACGCAGTATTTT.

The chain is built from TRBV5-4 and TRBJ2-3; TRBD2 might be the D (6 bases). This CDR3 region has 15 residues. CDR1 and CDR2 from the germline V gene are SGHNT and YYREEE (reference sequence). Trimming removed 3 bases at V and 2 bases at J, with 13 bases between. The CDR3 sequence is CASSSGLSVTDTQYF. The CDR3 DNA follows: TGTGCCAGCAGCTCCGGACTATCGGTCACAGATACGCAGTATTTT.

This clone appeared a few times. This chain joins TRBV12-3 or TRBV12-4 and TRBJ2-7; no clear D gene. CDR3 length: 14 amino acids. V was pared by 4 bases and J by 1 base, with 11 bases between. CDR3 DNA: TGTGCCAGCAGTTCCTCCCTGTGGTCCTACGAGCAGTACTTC. Translation gives CASSSSLWSYEQYF.

By share, this clone counts as medium-sized (0.01 to 0.1%). The V gene is TRBV10-1, the J gene TRBJ2-7, with a tentative D call TRBD2 (6 bases). V was shortened by 3 bases and J by 0 bases, with 21 bases between the two germline ends. There are 18 residues in the CDR3. CDR1 is WNHNN, CDR2 SYGVQD, per germline (reference sequence). Here the CDR3 reads CASSEGWTYLGGSYEQYF. CDR3 nucleotide sequence: TGCGCCAGCAGTGAAGGGTGGACGTACCTCGGGGGCTCCTACGAGCAGTACTTC.

This chain joins TRBV27 and TRBJ2-7; 7 nucleotides line up with TRBD1. CDR3 length equals 15 residues. Germline V gene sequence: CDR1 MNHEY, CDR2 SMNVEV (reference sequence). V shed 7 bases and J 5 bases; nucleotides not matched to a gene: 14. The CDR3 DNA sequence: TGTGCCAGCATTTTGAGGGGGCGGGCCTTCCACGAGCAGTACTTC. It specifies CASILRGRAFHEQYF.

The chain couples TRBV20-1 to TRBJ2-7; D tentatively fits TRBD1 or TRBD2 (5 bases each). With 0 bases removed from V and 2 bases from J, the gap between germline ends came to 14 bases. Germline lookup yields CDR1 DFQATT and CDR2 SNEGSKA (reference sequence). This CDR3 comprises 15 residues. CDR3 protein: CSAREGASSAYEQYF. The CDR3 DNA is TGCAGTGCTAGAGAAGGGGCTAGCTCTGCCTACGAGCAGTACTTC.

In its sample, this clone ranks as medium-sized. The gene calls are TRBV7-2 and TRBJ2-3; tentatively, D is TRBD2 (5 bases). Germline V CDR1 and CDR2: SGHTA, FQGNSA. The CDR3 length is 15 residues. V dropped 2 bases and J dropped 3 bases, with 12 bases sitting between them. This chain's CDR3 is CASSLSGSWTDTQYF. CDR3 DNA: TGTGCCAGCAGCTTAAGTGGGAGTTGGACAGATACGCAGTATTTT.

This clone was seen a handful of times. The junction differs from germline at one of its ends, possibly a read error. The chain is built from TRBV19 and TRBJ2-6; D possibly corresponds to TRBD2 (6 bases). CDR1 and CDR2 from the germline V gene are LNHDA and SQIVND (reference sequence). CDR3 length: 14 amino acids. CDR3 loop: CAGNPSCGANFLTF. The CDR3 region has the DNA TGTGCCGGCAATCCCTCTTGCGGGGCCAACTTCCTGACTTTC.

This clone was observed a handful of times. The V call is TRBV6-4, the J call TRBJ2-3; a possible D gene is TRBD2 (6 bases). Trimming took 4 bases from V and 0 from J, leaving 11 bases between them. This CDR3 region has 15 residues. Germline V lookup: CDR1 MRHNA, CDR2 SNTAGT. The CDR3 is CASSVLAGSTDTQYF. The CDR3 nucleotides read TGTGCCAGCAGTGTACTAGCAGGGAGCACAGATACGCAGTATTTT.

This clone is medium-sized (0.01 to 0.1%) within its sample. The rearrangement links TRBV28 to TRBJ1-6; 7 positions agree with TRBD1. Unmatched junction bases numbered 7, after V lost 6 bases and J lost 2 bases. The germline V gene has CDR1 MDHEN and CDR2 SYDVKM. The CDR3 has 16 residues. CDR3 DNA: TGTGCCAGCAGCCCGGACAGGTCGACCTATAATTCACCCCTCCACTTT. As protein: CASSPDRSTYNSPLHF.

The chain carries TRBV5-1 and TRBJ2-1; D possibly matches TRBD1 or TRBD2 (5 bases each). Germline V gives CDR1 SGHRS, CDR2 YFSETQ. This CDR3 spans 17 amino acids. With 1 base removed from V and 1 base from J, the gap between germline ends came to 15 bases. CDR3 loop: CASSLTLTGGSYNEQFF. The CDR3 DNA follows: TGCGCCAGCAGCTTGACACTGACTGGGGGTTCCTACAATGAGCAGTTCTTC.

This clone is medium-sized in the sample. The CDR3 protein is CASSPAGGLTDTQYF. For the CDR3, the DNA is TGTGCCAGCAGCCCCGCTGGGGGGTTAACAGATACGCAGTATTTT. J is TRBJ2-3 and V is TRBV6-1, with D maybe TRBD2 (6 bases). This CDR3 contains 15 residues. CDR1 is MNHNS and CDR2 is SASEGT in the germline V gene. V lost 6 bases to trimming and J lost 3 bases, with 16 bases between them.

In this sample, this clone turned up many times. The chain employs TRBV4-1 and TRBJ1-1; D might be TRBD1 (6 bases). V dropped 3 bases and J dropped 5 bases, with 13 bases sitting between them. The CDR3 is 14 amino acids. Per germline, CDR1 MGHRA and CDR2 YSYEKL. The CDR3 DNA reads TGCGCCAGCAGCCAGGAAGGGCAGGGGACTGAAGCTTTCTTT. This sequence encodes CASSQEGQGTEAFF.

By share, this clone ranks as medium-sized. The sample contains more than one DNA sequence encoding this CDR3. V and J are TRBV28 and TRBJ1-1; D uncertain. This CDR3 contains 14 residues. CDR1 and CDR2 from the germline V gene are MDHEN and SYDVKM. With 5 bases removed from V and 5 bases from J, the gap between germline ends came to 15 bases. This CDR3 is CASSLRFLGTEAFF. The CDR3 DNA follows: TGTGCCAGCAGTCTAAGGTTTCTGGGGACTGAAGCTTTCTTT.

The J gene is TRBJ1-5, the V gene TRBV30, with D uncertain. The CDR3 sequence is 14 residues long. CDR1 and CDR2 from the germline V gene are GTSNPN and SVGIG (reference sequence). Trimming shortened V by 1 base and J by 3 bases, and 10 bases separated the two germline ends. The CDR3 is CAWSDRSFNQPQHF. The CDR3 DNA sequence: TGTGCCTGGAGTGATCGAAGTTTCAATCAGCCCCAGCATTTT.

Details on this clone: Sequence at one end of the junction differs from germline and may be a read error. This chain uses TRBV28 with TRBJ2-3; TRBD2 matches at 13 bases. CDR1 is MDHEN, CDR2 SYDVKM, per germline. The CDR3 contains 16 residues. CDR3 in amino acids: CASRTSGRAITYTQYF. CDR3 DNA sequence: TGTGCCAGCAGAACTAGCGGGAGGGCTATCACATATACGCAGTATTTT.

The CDR3 protein is CAWSPDLMDTQYF. DNA for the CDR3: TGTGCCTGGAGTCCAGACCTCATGGATACGCAGTATTTT. The chain recombines TRBV30 with TRBJ2-3; D is unresolved. The ends were cut back, 2 bases at V and 6 bases at J, with 12 bases in the middle. There are 13 residues in the CDR3. CDR1 GTSNPN and CDR2 SVGIG come from the germline V gene (reference sequence).

Remarks on this clone: Given a much more abundant clone one base away, this may be a read error. The rearrangement joins TRBV19 to TRBJ1-1; D gene unclear. The ends were cut back, 6 bases at V and 0 bases at J, with 8 bases in the middle. Germline V gene sequence: CDR1 LNHDA, CDR2 SQIVND (reference sequence). This CDR3 has 13 residues. The CDR3 region has the DNA TGTGCCAGTAGCCTCCCCCTGAACACTGAAGCTTTCTTT. Protein: CASSLPLNTEAFF.

This clone was seen at least ten times. The chain joins TRBV2 to TRBJ2-7; possible D gene TRBD1, 6 bases. Germline V gives CDR1 SNHLY, CDR2 FYNNEI. This CDR3 has 16 residues. The ends were cut back, 7 bases at V and 3 bases at J, with 22 bases in the middle. The CDR3 DNA reads as TGTGCCAGCACGGAGGACGCCGGGACACCCTACTACGAGCAGTACTTC. It translates to CASTEDAGTPYYEQYF.

This clone turned up a few times. This sequence may be a read error, since a much larger clone differs from it by one base. This chain connects TRBV11-2 to TRBJ2-1; weak D call: TRBD2 (6 bases). Germline CDR1 is SGHAT and CDR2 is FQNNGV. CDR3 length equals 15 residues. Trimming took 1 base from V and 7 from J, leaving 14 bases between them. The CDR3 region is CASSLGVGGLNEQFF. CDR3 nucleotide sequence: TGTGCCAGCAGCTTAGGAGTTGGGGGACTGAATGAGCAGTTCTTC.

Concerning this clone: Its ends do not fully match the called genes, so a read error is possible. The CDR3 is CANSDSSDSTYGYTF. CDR3 nucleotide sequence: TGTGCCAACAGTGACTCCTCCGACAGCACCTATGGATACACATTC. The chain carries TRBV24-1 and TRBJ1-2; tentative D call: TRBD1 (5 bases). The CDR3 consists of 15 residues. In germline, CDR1 is KGHDR, CDR2 SFDVKD.

This clone was seen many times. The gene calls are TRBV7-9 and TRBJ2-5; no clear D gene. The germline V gene encodes CDR1 SEHNR and CDR2 FQNEAQ (reference sequence). V lost 1 base to trimming and J lost 6 bases, with 12 bases between them. The CDR3 length is 14 residues. The CDR3: CASSLDGRTKTQYF. CDR3 nucleotides: TGTGCCAGCAGCTTAGATGGGCGTACGAAGACCCAGTACTTC.

This clone has at least ten counts. V usage is TRBV20-1 and J usage is TRBJ2-5, with TRBD1 matching over 10 bases. CDR3 length: 13 amino acids. CDR1 is DFQATT and CDR2 is SNEGSKA in the germline V gene (reference sequence). J gave up 2 bases and V 5 bases, and 2 bases lay outside the gene matches. The chain's CDR3 is CSAPDRGQETQYF. As DNA, the CDR3 is TGCAGTGCTCCGGACAGGGGGCAAGAGACCCAGTACTTC.

This clone is medium-sized. This chain uses TRBV20-1 with TRBJ2-3, with D possibly matching TRBD1 (6 bases). The germline gives CDR1 DFQATT, CDR2 SNEGSKA (reference sequence). The CDR3 loop spans 14 amino acids. The V gene lost 0 bases and the J gene lost 6 bases, with 13 bases spanning the gap. The CDR3 loop reads CSARDPGVSDTQYF. The CDR3 DNA follows: TGCAGTGCTAGAGATCCAGGGGTTTCCGATACGCAGTATTTT.

The chain recombines TRBV28 with TRBJ2-3; no reliable D call. Germline V gene data show CDR1 as MDHEN and CDR2 as SYDVKM. This CDR3 is 12 amino acids long. Trimming shortened V by 4 bases and J by 7 bases, and 9 bases separated the two germline ends. CDR3: CASSYSVYTQYF. The DNA for the CDR3 is TGTGCCAGCAGTTATAGTGTGTATACGCAGTATTTT. The variable domain in full, completed from reference TRBV28 and TRBJ2-3, reads DVKVTQSSRYLVKRTGEKVFLECVQDMDHENMFWYRQDPGLGLRLIYFSYDVKMKEKGDIPEGYSVSREKKERFSLILESASTNQTSMYLCASSYSVYTQYFGPGTRLTVL.